This T cell receptor (beta chain) was captured by sequencing in a study of T-cell reconstitution after alpha-beta-depleted transplantation in children. This clonotype was found a few times. Its antigen remains unknown. Unique molecular identifiers were incorporated into the prepared TCRbeta library. TCRdb processed the PCR reads anew with MiXCR; each CDR3 protein has one entry. In the table there are 540,000 or so distinct CDR3 sequences, approximately 22% of which are singletons. Notes on the study in general: There were reportedly several hundred expanded graft clones from which alpha-beta T cells came about two months after transplant.

CDR3 size: 15 residues. Germline CDR1 reads LNHNV; CDR2 reads YYDKDF (reference sequence). The V segment lost 8 bases and the J segment 6 bases; nucleotides outside the gene matches: 11. This sequence joins TRBV15 and TRBJ2-2; TRBD1 matches 8 bases. This sequence was found in a boy younger than two who had a stem cell transplant for acute myeloid leukemia, so the T cells may come from the graft donor. The specimen comprised PBMCs, mostly from graft donor cells, sampled 360 days after TCRalphabeta/CD19-depleted stem cell transplant. The CDR3 region has the DNA TGTGCCACCTCGAACCCAGGGGGCGCGGCCGGGGAGCTGTTTTTT. Translating it yields CATSNPGGAAGELFF.